What follows describes a single T cell receptor beta chain. Its antigen is not identified. Trimming cost V 4 bases and J 2 bases; bases outside gene matches: 17. CDR1 is SGDLS and CDR2 is YYNGEE in the germline V gene. The CDR3 extends over 18 amino acids. The sample belongs to a study of cytomegalovirus exposure and HLA in healthy donors. Findings and limits, study-wide: Under in vitro conditions, a few CMV-associated chains were confirmed as specific for CMV antigens. Many donors carried some public TCRs, although rarity characterized most TCR sequences.

Here immunoSEQ multiplex PCR was the method, and the copy in TCRdb shows in-frame clones only, minus some. Of tens of thousands of clones detected, over 85% appear once; the ten largest clones hold about 4.3%. This rearrangement joins TRBV9 to TRBJ1-2, with TRBD1 identical over 7 bases. The clonotype originates from a man younger than 35 in good health and CMV-seropositive. The sample taken for sequencing was PBMCs. CDR3 in amino acids: CASSITGERLPMNYGYTF. The CDR3 DNA follows: TGTGCCAGCAGCATAACAGGGGAAAGGTTACCAATGAACTATGGCTACACCTTC.